This T cell receptor beta chain is drawn from a study of blood T cells in healthy people across ages. The CDR3 length is 15 residues. With 3 bases clipped from V and 1 base from J, the junction kept 6 bases outside the gene matches. The germline gives CDR1 SGHDT, CDR2 YYEEEE. It was with a sample-barcoded 5' primer and a J-beta primer mix that a second PCR of roughly 7 to 12 cycles was run. MiXCR, applied by TCRdb to the 5' RACE reads, yields one record per CDR3 protein. The table has hundreds of thousands of distinct CDR3 sequences, 20% to 25% seen once. This clonotype was counted between two and nine times.

This TCR came from a man between 65 and 79 years old in good health. The sequencing input was blood. This chain connects TRBV5-6 to TRBJ1-1; 7 positions match TRBD1. The CDR3 here is CASSSLTGENTEAFF. CDR3 bases: TGTGCCAGCAGCTCCCTAACAGGGGAGAACACTGAAGCTTTCTTT.